The source of this TCR beta chain is a study of CD8 T cells in ankylosing spondylitis. Study-level points and caveats: The disease-linked clones had a CD8+ phenotype and low blood frequencies. It was reported that disease-linked clones were significantly enriched in matched ankylosing spondylitis synovial fluid.

The TCR beta libraries were generated through quantitative 5'-RACE incorporating molecular barcodes. MiXCR was run by TCRdb on the 5' RACE reads, yielding one entry per CDR3 protein. In the table there are some 130,000 distinct CDR3 sequences, 7% to 8% of which are singletons. This clonotype occurred many times. Its antigen remains unidentified. This CDR3 spans 12 amino acids. V was clipped by 2 bases and J by 6 bases, with 5 bases between them. The TCR originated in a female donor with ankylosing spondylitis or in good health (not recorded which). Source material: blood, either unsorted or a sorted T cell fraction (not recorded which). The chain joins TRBV12-3 or TRBV12-4 to TRBJ2-1; D call uncertain. In DNA form, the CDR3 reads TGTGCCAGCAGTTTACGGCCCAATGAGCAGTTCTTC. It yields the protein CASSLRPNEQFF.